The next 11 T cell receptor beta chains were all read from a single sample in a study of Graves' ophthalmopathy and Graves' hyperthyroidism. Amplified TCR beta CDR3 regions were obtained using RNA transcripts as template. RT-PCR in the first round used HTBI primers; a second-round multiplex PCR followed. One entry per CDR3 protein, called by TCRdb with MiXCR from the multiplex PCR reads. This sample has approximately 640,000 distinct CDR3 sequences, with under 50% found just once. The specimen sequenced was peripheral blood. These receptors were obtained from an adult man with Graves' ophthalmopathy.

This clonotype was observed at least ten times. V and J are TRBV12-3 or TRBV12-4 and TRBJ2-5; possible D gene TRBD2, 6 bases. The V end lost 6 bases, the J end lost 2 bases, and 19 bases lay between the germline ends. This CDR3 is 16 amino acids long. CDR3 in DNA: TGTGCCAGCAGCCCAATCGGGGCGGGGCGGCAAGAGACCCAGTACTTC. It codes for CASSPIGAGRQETQYF.

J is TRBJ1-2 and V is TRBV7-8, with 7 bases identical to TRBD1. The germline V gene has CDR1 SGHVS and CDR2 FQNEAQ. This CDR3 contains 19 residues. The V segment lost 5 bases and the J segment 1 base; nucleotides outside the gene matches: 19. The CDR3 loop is CASSQDRLDRNFDNYGYTF. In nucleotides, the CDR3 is TGTGCCAGCAGCCAAGACCGGCTGGACAGGAATTTCGATAACTATGGCTACACCTTC. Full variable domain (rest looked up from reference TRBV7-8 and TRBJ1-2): GAGVSQSPRYKVAKRGQDVALRCDPISGHVSLFWYQQALGQGPEFLTYFQNEAQLDKSGLPSDRFFAERPEGSVSTLKIQRTQQEDSAVYLCASSQDRLDRNFDNYGYTFGSGTRLTVV.

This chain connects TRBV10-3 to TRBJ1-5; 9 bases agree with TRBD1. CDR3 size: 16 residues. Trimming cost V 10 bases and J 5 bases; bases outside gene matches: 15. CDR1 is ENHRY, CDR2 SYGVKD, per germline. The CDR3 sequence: CASGTRDREEYQPQHF. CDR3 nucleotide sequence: TGTGCCAGCGGGACTAGGGACAGGGAGGAGTATCAGCCCCAGCATTTT.

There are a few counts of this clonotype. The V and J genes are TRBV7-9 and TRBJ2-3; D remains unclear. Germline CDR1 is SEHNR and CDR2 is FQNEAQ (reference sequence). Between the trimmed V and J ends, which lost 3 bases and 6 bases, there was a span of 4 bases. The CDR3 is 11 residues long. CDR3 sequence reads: CASSLQDTQYF. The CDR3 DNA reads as TGTGCCAGCAGCTTGCAGGATACGCAGTATTTT.

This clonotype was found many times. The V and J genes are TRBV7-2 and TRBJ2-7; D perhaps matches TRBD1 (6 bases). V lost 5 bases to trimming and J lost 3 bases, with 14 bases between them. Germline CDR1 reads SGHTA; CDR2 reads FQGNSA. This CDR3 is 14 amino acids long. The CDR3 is CASSPSGGHYEQYF. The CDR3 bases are TGTGCCAGCAGCCCTAGTGGGGGCCACTACGAGCAGTACTTC.

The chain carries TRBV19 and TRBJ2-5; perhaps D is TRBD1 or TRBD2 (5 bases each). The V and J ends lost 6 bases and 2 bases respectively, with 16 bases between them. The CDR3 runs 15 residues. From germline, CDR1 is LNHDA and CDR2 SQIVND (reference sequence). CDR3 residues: CASSGDGAEQETQYF. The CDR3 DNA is TGTGCCAGTAGCGGGGACGGAGCGGAACAAGAGACCCAGTACTTC.

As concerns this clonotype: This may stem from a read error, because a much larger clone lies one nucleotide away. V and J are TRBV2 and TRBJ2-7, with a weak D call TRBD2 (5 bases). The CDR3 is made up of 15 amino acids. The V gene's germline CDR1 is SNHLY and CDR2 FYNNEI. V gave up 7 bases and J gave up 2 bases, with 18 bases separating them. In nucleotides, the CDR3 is TGTGCCAGCATCCGGGGTCCAATTACTACCTACGAGCAGTACTTC. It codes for CASIRGPITTYEQYF. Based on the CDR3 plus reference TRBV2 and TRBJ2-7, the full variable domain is EPEVTQTPSHQVTQMGQEVILRCVPISNHLYFYWYRQILGQKVEFLVSFYNNEISEKSEIFDDQFSVERPDGSNFTLKIRSTKLEDSAMYFCASIRGPITTYEQYFGPGTRLTVT.

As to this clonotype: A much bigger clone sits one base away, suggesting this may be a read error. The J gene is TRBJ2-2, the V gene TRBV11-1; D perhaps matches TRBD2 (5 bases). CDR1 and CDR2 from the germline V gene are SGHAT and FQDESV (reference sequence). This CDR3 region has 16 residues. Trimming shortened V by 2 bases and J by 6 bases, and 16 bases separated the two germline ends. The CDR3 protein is CASSLPILDGAGELFF. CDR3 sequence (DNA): TGTGCCAGCAGCTTACCGATACTAGATGGAGCCGGGGAGCTGTTTTTT.

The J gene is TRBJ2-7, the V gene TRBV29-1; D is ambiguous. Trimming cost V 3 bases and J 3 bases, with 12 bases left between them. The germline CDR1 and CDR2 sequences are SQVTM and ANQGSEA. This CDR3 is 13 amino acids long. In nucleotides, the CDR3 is TGCAGCGTTGAGTTCGGGTATGGCTACGAGCAGTACTTC. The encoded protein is CSVEFGYGYEQYF.

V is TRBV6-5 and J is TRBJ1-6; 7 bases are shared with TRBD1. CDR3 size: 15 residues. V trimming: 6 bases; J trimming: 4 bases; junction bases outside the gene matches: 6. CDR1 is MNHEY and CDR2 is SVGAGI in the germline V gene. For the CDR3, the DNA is TGTGCCAGCAGATTAGCGGGACAGTATAATTCACCCCTCCACTTT. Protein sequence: CASRLAGQYNSPLHF.

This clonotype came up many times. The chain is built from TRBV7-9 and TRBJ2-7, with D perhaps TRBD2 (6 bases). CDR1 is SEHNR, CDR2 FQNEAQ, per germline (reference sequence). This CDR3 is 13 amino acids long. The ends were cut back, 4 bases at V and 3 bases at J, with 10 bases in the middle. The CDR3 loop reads CASSSGDFYEQYF. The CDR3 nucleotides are TGTGCCAGCAGCTCTGGGGACTTCTACGAGCAGTACTTC.